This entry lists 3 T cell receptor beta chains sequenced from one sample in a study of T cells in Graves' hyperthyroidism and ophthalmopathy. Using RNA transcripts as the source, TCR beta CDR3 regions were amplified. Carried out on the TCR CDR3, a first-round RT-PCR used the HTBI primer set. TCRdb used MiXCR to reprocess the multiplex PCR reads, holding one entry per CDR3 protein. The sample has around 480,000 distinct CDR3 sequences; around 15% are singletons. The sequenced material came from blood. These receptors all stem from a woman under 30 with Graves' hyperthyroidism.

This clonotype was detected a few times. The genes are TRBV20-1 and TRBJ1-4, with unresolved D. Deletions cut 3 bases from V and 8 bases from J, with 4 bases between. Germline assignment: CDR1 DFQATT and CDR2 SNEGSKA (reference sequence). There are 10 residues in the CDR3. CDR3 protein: CSASAEKLFF. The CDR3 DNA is TGCAGTGCTAGTGCGGAAAAACTGTTTTTT.

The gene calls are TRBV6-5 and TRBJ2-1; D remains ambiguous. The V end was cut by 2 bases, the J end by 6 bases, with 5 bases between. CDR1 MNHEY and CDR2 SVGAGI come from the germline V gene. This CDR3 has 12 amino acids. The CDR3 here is CASSYDTNEQFF. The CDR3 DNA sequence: TGTGCCAGCAGTTACGATACCAATGAGCAGTTCTTC.

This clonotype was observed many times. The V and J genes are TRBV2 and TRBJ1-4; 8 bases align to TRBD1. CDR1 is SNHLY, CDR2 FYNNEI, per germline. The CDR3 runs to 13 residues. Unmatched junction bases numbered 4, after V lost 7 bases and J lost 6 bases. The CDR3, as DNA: TGTGCCAGCACGGACAGGGAGGATGAAAAACTGTTTTTT. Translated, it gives CASTDREDEKLFF.